Shown below are 8 T cell receptor beta chains from a single sample sequenced in a study of radiotherapy plus CTLA-4 blockade in lung cancer. Measured with immunoSEQ multiplex PCR; TCRdb has only the in-frame clones, and not every one. The sample lists 45,000 to 55,000 clones; 60% to 80% were seen once. The sequencing here drew on peripheral blood, taken from a patient treated with radiotherapy plus ipilimumab. These TCRs come from a human donor with non-small cell lung cancer who had stable disease on radiotherapy plus ipilimumab.

The chain carries TRBV28 and TRBJ2-2, with TRBD1 matching 9 bases. The CDR3 consists of 15 residues. J lost 3 bases, V lost 6 bases, and 5 bases had no gene match. Germline lookup yields CDR1 MDHEN and CDR2 SYDVKM. CDR3 nucleotides: TGTGCCAGCAGGTCCGGGACAGGGTACACCGGGGAGCTGTTTTTT. The encoded protein is CASRSGTGYTGELFF. The full variable domain, completed using reference TRBV28 and TRBJ2-2, is DVKVTQSSRYLVKRTGEKVFLECVQDMDHENMFWYRQDPGLGLRLIYFSYDVKMKEKGDIPEGYSVSREKKERFSLILESASTNQTSMYLCASRSGTGYTGELFFGEGSRLTVL.

This chain uses TRBV7-2 with TRBJ1-2; 7 nucleotides line up with TRBD1. Trimming cost V 6 bases and J 4 bases; bases outside gene matches: 8. CDR1 SGHTA and CDR2 FQGNSA come from the germline V gene. CDR3 length: 14 residues. CDR3 region: CASRPRQGIYGYTF. Written as DNA, the CDR3 is TGTGCCAGCAGACCTCGACAGGGCATCTATGGCTACACCTTC.

The CDR3 bases are TGTGCCAGCAGCTTAACAGGGGGGAACACTGAAGCTTTCTTT. Amino acids: CASSLTGGNTEAFF. The chain employs TRBV11-3 and TRBJ1-1; 8 bases match TRBD1. CDR3 size: 14 residues. V was pared by 2 bases and J by 1 base, with 0 bases of the junction left unmatched. Germline V lookup: CDR1 SGHNT, CDR2 YENEEA.

The chain combines TRBV2 with TRBJ2-7, with D hard to call. The CDR3 loop spans 12 amino acids. Trimming removed 7 bases from V and 0 bases from J, with 7 bases in between. In germline, CDR1 is SNHLY, CDR2 FYNNEI. CDR3 region: CASTSSSYEQYV. In nucleotides, the CDR3 is TGTGCCAGCACGTCCAGCTCCTACGAGCAGTACGTC.

This clone appeared a few times. This chain joins TRBV6-1 and TRBJ1-2, with 9 bases matching TRBD1. This CDR3 comprises 14 residues. Trimming at V came to 7 bases and at J to 2 bases, leaving 5 bases not matched to a gene. The germline gives CDR1 MNHNS, CDR2 SASEGT. The CDR3 sequence is CASIPGQGNYGYTF. CDR3 DNA: TGTGCCAGCATTCCCGGACAGGGGAACTATGGCTACACCTTC.

This clone occurred once. The V call is TRBV7-3, the J call TRBJ2-3; D possibly corresponds to TRBD1 (5 bases). V was pared by 4 bases and J by 2 bases, with 10 bases between. CDR1 is SGHTA, CDR2 FQGTGA, per germline. The CDR3 length is 14 residues. The CDR3 spells CASSSGLYTDTQYF. The CDR3 nucleotides read TGTGCCAGCAGCTCAGGGCTATACACAGATACGCAGTATTTT.

The chain links TRBV18 to TRBJ2-1; possibly TRBD1 for D (6 bases). The CDR3 has 15 amino acids. The germline V gene encodes CDR1 KGHSH and CDR2 LQKENI. Between the trimmed V and J ends, which lost 3 bases and 6 bases, there was a span of 15 bases. The CDR3 sequence is CASSPPDRWPNEQFF. CDR3 DNA sequence: TGTGCCAGCTCACCGCCAGACAGGTGGCCCAATGAGCAGTTCTTC. Together with reference TRBV18 and TRBJ2-1, the CDR3 gives the full variable domain: NAGVMQNPRHLVRRRGQEARLRCSPMKGHSHVYWYRQLPEEGLKFMVYLQKENIIDESGMPKERFSAEFPKEGPSILRIQQVVRGDSAAYFCASSPPDRWPNEQFFGPGTRLTVL.

This sequence joins TRBV30 and TRBJ2-3; D unclear. The ends were cut back, 2 bases at V and 1 base at J, with 4 bases in the middle. The germline CDR1 and CDR2 sequences are GTSNPN and SVGIG (reference sequence). The CDR3 has 12 amino acids. Here the CDR3 DNA reads TGTGCCTGGAGTAGAGGCACAGATACGCAGTATTTT. Translation gives CAWSRGTDTQYF.